This T cell receptor beta chain originates from a study of T cell responses to AZD1222 COVID-19 vaccine. Some clones are missing from TCRdb's copy, which holds only in-frame ones; the method was immunoSEQ multiplex PCR. The sample lists about 140,000 clones, 80% to 95% occurring once. This CDR3 is 15 amino acids long. Germline CDR1 and CDR2: SGHRS and YFSETQ. Deletions cut 0 bases from V and 2 bases from J, with 8 bases between. The chain is built from TRBV5-1 and TRBJ2-2; D is perhaps TRBD2 (5 bases). The sequence was collected from an adult who received the AZD1222 COVID-19 vaccine. The sample here was peripheral blood, taken 28 days after the second AZD1222 dose. Written as DNA, the CDR3 is TGCGCCAGCAGCTTGGTACTAGTTAACACCGGGGAGCTGTTTTTT. Translating gives CASSLVLVNTGELFF. The whole variable domain, remainder taken from reference TRBV5-1 and TRBJ2-2, is KAGVTQTPRYLIKTRGQQVTLSCSPISGHRSVSWYQQTPGQGLQFLFEYFSETQRNKGNFPGRFSGRQFSNSRSEMNVSTLELGDSALYLCASSLVLVNTGELFFGEGSRLTVL.